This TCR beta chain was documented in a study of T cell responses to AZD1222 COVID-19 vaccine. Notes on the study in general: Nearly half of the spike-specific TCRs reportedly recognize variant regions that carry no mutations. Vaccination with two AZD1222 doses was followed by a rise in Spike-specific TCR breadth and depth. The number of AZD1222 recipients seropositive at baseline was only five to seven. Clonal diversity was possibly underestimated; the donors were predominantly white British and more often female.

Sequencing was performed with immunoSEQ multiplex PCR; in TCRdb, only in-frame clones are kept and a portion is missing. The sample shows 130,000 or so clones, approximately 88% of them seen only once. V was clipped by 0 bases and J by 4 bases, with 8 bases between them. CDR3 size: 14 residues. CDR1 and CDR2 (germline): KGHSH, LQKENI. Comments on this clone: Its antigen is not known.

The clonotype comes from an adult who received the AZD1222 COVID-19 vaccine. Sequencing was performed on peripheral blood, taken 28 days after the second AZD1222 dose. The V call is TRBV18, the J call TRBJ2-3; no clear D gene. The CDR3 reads CASSPPASSDTQYF. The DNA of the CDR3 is TGTGCCAGCTCACCACCTGCTAGTTCAGATACGCAGTATTTT.